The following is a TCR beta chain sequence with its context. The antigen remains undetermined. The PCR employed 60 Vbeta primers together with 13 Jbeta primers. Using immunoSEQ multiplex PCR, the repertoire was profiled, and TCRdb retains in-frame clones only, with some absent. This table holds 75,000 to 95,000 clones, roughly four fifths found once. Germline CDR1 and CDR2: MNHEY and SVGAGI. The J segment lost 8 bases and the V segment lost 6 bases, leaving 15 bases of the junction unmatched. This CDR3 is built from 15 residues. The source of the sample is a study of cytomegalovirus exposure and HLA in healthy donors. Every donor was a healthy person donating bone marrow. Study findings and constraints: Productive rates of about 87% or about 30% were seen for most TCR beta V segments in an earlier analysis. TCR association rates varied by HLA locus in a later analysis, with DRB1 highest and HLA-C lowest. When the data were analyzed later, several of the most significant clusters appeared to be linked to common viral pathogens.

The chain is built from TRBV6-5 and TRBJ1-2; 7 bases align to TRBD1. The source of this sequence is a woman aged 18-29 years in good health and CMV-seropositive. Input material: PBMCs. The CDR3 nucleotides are TGTGCCAGCAGCACTCGGACAGGCTTGGCTGACGGCTACACCTTC. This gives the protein CASSTRTGLADGYTF.